The rows below give T cell receptor beta chains drawn from one sample of a study of cytomegalovirus exposure and HLA in healthy donors. The data were produced by immunoSEQ multiplex PCR, yet TCRdb's version contains in-frame clones alone and is incomplete. The sample carries 150,000 to 200,000 clones, around 75% recorded once. The material sequenced was PBMCs. These receptors all stem from a young woman in good health and CMV-seropositive. Both conserved end residues are part of each CDR3. The D gene is left open where the match is weak. Some rows mark clone size as missing; the rest say once, few, many or name a class of expanded clone.

cdr3_aa | cdr3_nt | clone_size | j_call | v_call | d_call
CASSFNSDRVVSPYEQYF | TGTGCCAGCAGCTTTAACAGCGACAGGGTTGTATCCCCCTACGAGCAGTACTTC | - | TRBJ2-7 | TRBV7-8 | TRBD1
CASSGQNQAFF | TGCGCCAGCAGTGGGCAGAATCAAGCTTTCTTT | few | TRBJ1-1 | TRBV10-2 | -
CASRLTHGTGSLSPLHF | TGTGCCAGTAGACTTACTCACGGGACAGGGAGCCTTTCACCCCTCCACTTT | - | TRBJ1-6 | TRBV19 | TRBD1
CASGERNTEAFF | TGTGCCAGCGGGGAGAGGAACACTGAAGCTTTCTTT | - | TRBJ1-1 | TRBV6-1 | -
CASSQSLGDRDVYEQYF | TGCGCCAGCAGTCAATCTTTGGGGGACAGGGATGTCTACGAGCAGTACTTC | - | TRBJ2-7 | TRBV23-1 | TRBD1
CASSPTDWNTEAFF | TGTGCCAGCAGCCCTACGGACTGGAACACTGAAGCTTTCTTT | - | TRBJ1-1 | TRBV12-1 | -
CASSETSGDYNEQFF | TGTGCCAGCAGTGAAACTAGCGGGGACTACAATGAGCAGTTCTTC | - | TRBJ2-1 | TRBV6-1 | TRBD2
CASNSQGSYNSPLHF | TGTGCCAGTAATTCACAGGGCTCCTATAATTCACCCCTCCACTTT | - | TRBJ1-6 | TRBV19 | -
CASSPYTGELFF | TGTGCCAGCAGCCCTTACACCGGGGAGCTGTTTTTT | few | TRBJ2-2 | TRBV7-9 | -
CASSTSFGQPQHF | TGTGCCAGCAGCACCAGCTTCGGGCAGCCCCAGCATTTT | - | TRBJ1-5 | TRBV7-9 | -
CSVNPGRGLVQYF | TGCAGCGTAAACCCGGGCAGGGGATTAGTGCAGTACTTC | - | TRBJ2-5 | TRBV29-1 | -
CASSQASGSSYNEQFF | TGCGCCAGCAGCCAAGCTAGCGGTAGCTCCTACAATGAGCAGTTCTTC | - | TRBJ2-1 | TRBV4-1 | TRBD2
CASSPKQVVGSTEAFF | TGTGCCAGCTCACCAAAACAGGTAGTTGGTAGTACTGAAGCTTTCTTT | - | TRBJ1-1 | TRBV18 | -
CASSQVDMVSYNEQFF | TGCGCCAGCAGCCAAGTCGACATGGTCTCCTACAATGAGCAGTTCTTC | few | TRBJ2-1 | TRBV4-1 | -
CASSSRQVEEKLFF | TGTGCCAGCAGTTCACGACAGGTCGAGGAAAAACTGTTTTTT | - | TRBJ1-4 | TRBV6-5 | -
CASSPGQGGFSTYEQYF | TGTGCCAGCAGCCCGGGACAGGGGGGATTCTCCACCTACGAGCAGTACTTC | - | TRBJ2-7 | TRBV7-9 | TRBD1
CASSVLFGHQETQYF | TGCGCCAGCAGTGTCCTTTTTGGCCACCAAGAGACCCAGTACTTC | - | TRBJ2-5 | TRBV5-1 | -
CASSLLGASGYTF | TGTGCCAGCAGCTTATTGGGGGCGAGTGGCTACACCTTC | - | TRBJ1-2 | TRBV28 | -
CASSRPGDTEAFF | TGTGCCAGCTCCCGCCCAGGCGACACTGAAGCTTTCTTT | - | TRBJ1-1 | TRBV18 | -
CASRLLKYRDTEAFF | TGTGCCAGCAGATTACTGAAATACCGGGACACTGAAGCTTTCTTT | - | TRBJ1-1 | TRBV6-5 | -
CASSLQGSYQETQYF | TGTGCCAGCAGTCTACAGGGGTCGTACCAAGAGACCCAGTACTTC | - | TRBJ2-5 | TRBV27 | TRBD1
CASSQVIAGDSYEQYF | TGTGCCAGCAGCCAGGTAATAGCGGGGGACTCCTACGAGCAGTACTTC | - | TRBJ2-7 | TRBV4-2 | TRBD2
CASRPGNHPSYEQYF | TGTGCCAGCAGGCCAGGAAACCACCCCTCCTACGAGCAGTACTTC | few | TRBJ2-7 | TRBV6-5 | -
CASSRLVGDVGTQYF | TGTGCCAGCAGTCGACTAGTGGGGGATGTGGGGACCCAGTACTTC | once | TRBJ2-5 | TRBV6-4 | -
CASGIDRGGYTGELFF | TGTGCTAGTGGAATCGACAGGGGCGGATACACCGGGGAGCTGTTTTTT | - | TRBJ2-2 | TRBV12-5 | TRBD1
CASSSRQGANSPLHF | TGTGCCAGCAGCTCGAGACAGGGGGCCAATTCACCCCTCCACTTT | - | TRBJ1-6 | TRBV11-2 | TRBD1
CASSPGPRDGNEQFF | TGTGCCAGCAGCCCCGGACCGCGGGATGGCAATGAGCAGTTCTTC | - | TRBJ2-1 | TRBV7-8 | -
CASSLTRGGYGYTF | TGTGCCAGCAGTTTAACCCGGGGGGGCTACGGCTACACCTTC | few | TRBJ1-2 | TRBV28 | -
CASSFRQEEPSGANVLTF | TGTGCCAGCAGCTTCCGTCAGGAGGAGCCCTCTGGGGCCAACGTCCTGACTTTC | - | TRBJ2-6 | TRBV7-9 | -
CASSLLGTANTEAFF | TGTGCCAGCAGTTTACTTGGGACAGCTAACACTGAAGCTTTCTTT | - | TRBJ1-1 | TRBV27 | TRBD1
CSSSLTGVKQDEQYF | TGTTCCAGCAGCTTGACAGGGGTAAAACAGGACGAGCAGTACTTC | - | TRBJ2-7 | TRBV7-9 | TRBD1
CASSLAGLAGAEQYF | TGTGCCAGCAGCTTGGCCGGTCTAGCGGGAGCCGAGCAGTACTTC | once | TRBJ2-7 | TRBV5-6 | TRBD2
CASSPRGVTGELFF | TGCGCCAGCAGCCCGCGGGGGGTCACCGGGGAGCTGTTTTTT | - | TRBJ2-2 | TRBV4-3 | TRBD2
CASSFSTGVEQYF | TGTGCCAGCAGTTTCAGTACAGGGGTCGAGCAGTACTTC | - | TRBJ2-7 | TRBV2 | TRBD1
CASSLGQGYGYTF | TGTGCCAGCAGCCTCGGACAAGGCTATGGCTACACCTTC | - | TRBJ1-2 | TRBV9 | -
CASSLRQGYEQYF | TGTGCCAGCAGCCTCAGACAGGGCTACGAGCAGTACTTC | - | TRBJ2-7 | TRBV2 | TRBD1
CASSFPSGLGGTDTQYF | TGTGCCAGCAGCTTCCCGAGCGGACTAGGTGGCACAGATACGCAGTATTTT | - | TRBJ2-3 | TRBV7-9 | TRBD2
CASSLAWGGNEQFF | TGCGCCAGCAGCTTGGCATGGGGGGGCAATGAGCAGTTCTTC | - | TRBJ2-1 | TRBV5-1 | TRBD2
CASSPGLAGPGELFF | TGCGCCAGCAGCCCGGGACTAGCGGGTCCCGGGGAGCTGTTTTTT | few | TRBJ2-2 | TRBV5-1 | TRBD2
CASTWANTGELFF | TGTGCCAGCACCTGGGCAAACACCGGGGAGCTGTTTTTT | - | TRBJ2-2 | TRBV2 | -
CASSPGLSYEQYF | TGTGCCAGCAGTCCGGGTCTTTCCTACGAGCAGTACTTC | - | TRBJ2-7 | TRBV6-1 | -
CASSMGPGEAFF | TGTGCCAGCAGCATGGGCCCCGGTGAAGCTTTCTTT | few | TRBJ1-1 | TRBV7-9 | -
CASSLEGLPYNEQFF | TGTGCCAGCAGCTTAGAGGGACTGCCCTACAATGAGCAGTTCTTC | few | TRBJ2-1 | TRBV11-2 | -
CASSLSQGGTYNEQFF | TGCGCCAGCAGCTTAAGTCAGGGAGGGACCTACAATGAGCAGTTCTTC | once | TRBJ2-1 | TRBV5-1 | TRBD2
CASSQGDRGYQPQHF | TGTGCCAGCAGCCAGGGAGACAGGGGCTATCAGCCCCAGCATTTT | - | TRBJ1-5 | TRBV7-9 | TRBD1
CASSKEAGSDTEAFF | TGTGCCAGCAGCAAAGAAGCGGGTTCGGACACTGAAGCTTTCTTT | - | TRBJ1-1 | TRBV21-1 | -
CASNPTTGGFRGELFF | TGTGCCAGCAACCCTACGACGGGGGGCTTCAGGGGGGAGCTGTTTTTT | - | TRBJ2-2 | TRBV7-9 | -
CASSPWTGSIETQYF | TGTGCCAGCAGCCCCTGGACAGGGTCGATTGAGACCCAGTACTTC | - | TRBJ2-5 | TRBV5-8 | TRBD1
CASMRGLRDEQFF | TGTGCCAGCATGAGGGGGCTACGCGATGAGCAGTTCTTC | - | TRBJ2-1 | TRBV6-5 | TRBD1
CASSSHREGAQYF | TGTGCCAGCAGCTCCCATCGGGAGGGGGCCCAGTACTTC | once | TRBJ2-5 | TRBV7-3 | TRBD2